This T cell receptor (beta chain) was recorded in a study of shared clonotypes between healthy human individuals. Assay used: immunoSEQ multiplex PCR; TCRdb lists only in-frame clones, some missing. The sample has about 1.5 million clones; roughly 96% are singletons. Germline trimming cut 7 bases from V and 0 bases from J; bases unmatched to any gene: 5. The CDR3 spans 14 residues. In germline, CDR1 is MDHEN, CDR2 SYDVKM. V usage is TRBV28 and J usage is TRBJ2-7; 8 positions match TRBD1. What was sequenced was naive CD4+ T cells sorted from blood. Specified subset: CD45RA+ positively selected. The receptor comes from a man younger than 45 in good health. The CDR3 here is CASTGTGLSYEQYF. As DNA, the CDR3 is TGTGCCAGCACCGGGACAGGCCTCTCCTACGAGCAGTACTTC.